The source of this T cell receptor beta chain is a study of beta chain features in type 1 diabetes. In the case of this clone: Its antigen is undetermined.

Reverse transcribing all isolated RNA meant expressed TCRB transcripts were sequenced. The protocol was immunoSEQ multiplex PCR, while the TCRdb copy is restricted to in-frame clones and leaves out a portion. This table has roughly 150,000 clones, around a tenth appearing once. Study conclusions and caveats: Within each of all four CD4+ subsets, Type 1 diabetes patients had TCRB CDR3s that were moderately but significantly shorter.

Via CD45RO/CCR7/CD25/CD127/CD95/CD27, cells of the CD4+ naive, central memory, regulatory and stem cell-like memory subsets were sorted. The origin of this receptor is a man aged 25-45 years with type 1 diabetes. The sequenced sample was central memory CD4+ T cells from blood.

The CDR3 nucleotides are TGCGCCAGCAGCCAAGAACTCAGCGGGAGAACAGATACGCAGTATTTT. Protein product: CASSQELSGRTDTQYF. V and J are TRBV4-1 and TRBJ2-3; 8 nucleotides match TRBD2. Germline trimming cut 0 bases from V and 3 bases from J; bases unmatched to any gene: 5. The CDR3 runs to 16 residues. CDR1 and CDR2 from the germline V gene are MGHRA and YSYEKL.